This T cell receptor (beta chain) originates from a study of cytotoxic CD8 clonotypes in ibrutinib-treated CLL. Study-wide points: Sampling schedules were unmatched across sustained-remission and progressing patients. The study found clonality rose at ibrutinib response, then fell toward baseline at progression.

Germline assignment: CDR1 SEHNR and CDR2 FQNEAQ (reference sequence). Unmatched junction bases numbered 7, after V lost 4 bases and J lost 5 bases. This CDR3 is 14 amino acids long. As concerns this clone: The target antigen is unknown.

Assay used: immunoSEQ multiplex PCR; TCRdb lists only in-frame clones, some missing. The sample lists about 43,000 clones, 69% occurring once. This chain uses TRBV7-9 with TRBJ1-2, with 7 bases fitting TRBD1. The sample was PBMCs, taken after 12 months of ibrutinib treatment. The clonotype originates from a human donor with chronic lymphocytic leukemia. In nucleotides, the CDR3 is TGTGCCAGCAGCTCTTTACAGGGGTCATATGGCTACACCTTC. It encodes CASSSLQGSYGYTF.